This entry describes one T cell receptor beta chain. These data belong to a study of identical twins. In TCRdb, the 5' RACE reads were re-called with MiXCR into one record per CDR3 protein. The sample consists of approximately 670,000 distinct CDR3 sequences, over 5% of them appearing once. Healthy Caucasian individuals made up all the donors. The germline V gene encodes CDR1 MNHNY and CDR2 SVGAGI (reference sequence). The CDR3 spans 12 residues. The V gene lost 5 bases and the J gene lost 9 bases, with 14 bases spanning the gap. This sequence was found in a man between 18 and 29 years old in good health. The V call is TRBV6-6, the J call TRBJ2-7; D possibly corresponds to TRBD2 (6 bases). The sample consisted of naive T cells sorted from blood. The CDR3 DNA sequence: TGTGCCAGCAGTCCAAGCGGGTCCGCGCAGTACGTC. Encoded protein: CASSPSGSAQYV.